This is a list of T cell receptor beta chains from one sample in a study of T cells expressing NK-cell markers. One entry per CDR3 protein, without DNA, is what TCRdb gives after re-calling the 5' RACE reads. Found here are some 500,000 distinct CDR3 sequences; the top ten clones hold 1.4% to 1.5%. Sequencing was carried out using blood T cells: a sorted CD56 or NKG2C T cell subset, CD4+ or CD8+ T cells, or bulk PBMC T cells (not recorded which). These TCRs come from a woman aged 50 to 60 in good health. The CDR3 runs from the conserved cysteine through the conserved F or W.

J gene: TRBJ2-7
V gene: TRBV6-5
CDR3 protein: CASSSQPGYEQYF

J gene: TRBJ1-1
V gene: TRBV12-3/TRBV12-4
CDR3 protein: CASSLTAMNTEAFF

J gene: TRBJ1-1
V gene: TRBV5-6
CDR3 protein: CASSVRDFGGWGTEAFF

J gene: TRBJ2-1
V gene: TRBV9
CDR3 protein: CASSAGDRSINEQFF

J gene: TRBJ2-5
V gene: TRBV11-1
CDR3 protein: CASSYGTLTRETQYF

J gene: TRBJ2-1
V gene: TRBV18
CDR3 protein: CASSLGGMGLNEQFF

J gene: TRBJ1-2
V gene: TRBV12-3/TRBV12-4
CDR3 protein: CASSPSMGNGAGYTF

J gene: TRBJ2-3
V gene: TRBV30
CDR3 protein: CASTGVGTDTQYF

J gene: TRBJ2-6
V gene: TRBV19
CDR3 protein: CASSIVRLGALSGANVLTF

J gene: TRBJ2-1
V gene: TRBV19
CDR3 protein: CASSLYSGAGKNEQFF

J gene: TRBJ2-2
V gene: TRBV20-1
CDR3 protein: CSARPTGAGTGELFF

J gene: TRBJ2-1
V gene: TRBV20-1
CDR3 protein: CSARALASYNEQFF

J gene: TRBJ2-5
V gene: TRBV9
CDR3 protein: CASSVDRGIGETQYF

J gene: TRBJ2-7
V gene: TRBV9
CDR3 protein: CASSQSYSRDTEHQHEQYF

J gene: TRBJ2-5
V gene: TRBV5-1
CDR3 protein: CASSSHLRLAGGDETQYF

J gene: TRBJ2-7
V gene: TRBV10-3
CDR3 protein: CAVWTDYEQYF

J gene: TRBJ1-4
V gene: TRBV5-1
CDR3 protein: CASSFRPIQTNEKLFF

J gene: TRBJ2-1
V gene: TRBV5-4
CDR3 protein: CASSLEGSFREQFF

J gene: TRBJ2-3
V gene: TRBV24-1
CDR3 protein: CATSVVGTDTQYF

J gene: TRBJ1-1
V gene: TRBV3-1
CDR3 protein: CASSHRGVIGTEAFF

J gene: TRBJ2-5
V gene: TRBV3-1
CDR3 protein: CASSPLSPQETQYF

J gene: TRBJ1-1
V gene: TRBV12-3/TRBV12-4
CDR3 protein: CASSTGELNTEAFF

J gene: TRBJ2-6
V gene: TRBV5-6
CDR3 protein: CASSPTSVNVLTF

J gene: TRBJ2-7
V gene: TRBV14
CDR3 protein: CASRVVPYFHEQYF

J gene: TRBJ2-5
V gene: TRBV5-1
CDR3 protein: CASSLTGGDGTQYF

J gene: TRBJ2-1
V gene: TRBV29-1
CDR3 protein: CSGLRGTSAFNEQFF

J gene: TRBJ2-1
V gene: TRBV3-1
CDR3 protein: CASSHSSGSQNEQFF

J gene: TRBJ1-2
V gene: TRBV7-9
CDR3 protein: CASSLVQGGNYGYTF

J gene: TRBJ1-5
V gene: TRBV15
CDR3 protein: CATSSHGQGQYSNQPQHF

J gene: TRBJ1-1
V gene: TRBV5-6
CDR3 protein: CASSLATANTEAFF

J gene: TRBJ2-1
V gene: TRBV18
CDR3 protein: CASSPVSGSHDEQFF